The source of this T cell receptor (beta chain) is a study of blood T cells in healthy people across ages. Study-level findings and limits: TCR beta diversity was tightly associated with the proportion of naive T cells.

Germline CDR1 reads SGHRS; CDR2 reads YFSETQ. This CDR3 contains 16 residues. Together with a sample-barcoded 5' primer, a J-beta primer mix was included in a second PCR lasting about 7 to 11 cycles. The template-switch adaptor was a 5' adaptor with 12 random nucleotides. It tagged each cDNA molecule. MiXCR, run by TCRdb on the 5' RACE reads, gives a single entry per CDR3 protein. Of 1,100,000 or so distinct CDR3 sequences listed, more than 35% are singletons. With regard to this clonotype: No antigen is known for it.

The specimen was blood. This receptor was taken from a woman in her sixties in good health. The rearrangement joins TRBV5-1 to TRBJ2-5; 8 bases align to TRBD2. The J call may be incorrect, as the DNA end agrees better with TRBJ2-7. CDR3 sequence (DNA): TGCGCCAGCAGCGTGGGGTTAGCGGGGCCGACCTACGAGCAGTACTTC. Translating it yields CASSVGLAGPTYEQYF.